This T cell receptor beta chain was sequenced in a study of cytomegalovirus exposure and HLA in healthy donors. Trimming took 0 bases from V and 3 from J, leaving 15 bases between them. Germline V gene sequence: CDR1 ENHRY, CDR2 SYGVKD. The CDR3 has 17 amino acids. PCR involved 60 Vbeta and 13 Jbeta primers. Using immunoSEQ multiplex PCR, the repertoire was profiled, and TCRdb retains in-frame clones only, with some absent. In the table there are over 110,000 clones, over 60% of which are singletons. This clone was observed a few times. What it binds is not known. Findings and caveats of the study: The study found most TCR sequences rare, yet found some public TCRs in many donors. Beyond CMV serostatus, there was no information to go on about immune exposure.

The sequenced sample was PBMCs. This rearrangement joins TRBV10-3 to TRBJ1-5; D might be TRBD1 (5 bases). The receptor was derived from a male donor in good health and CMV-seropositive. The CDR3 loop is CAISESLRVGINQPQHF. The CDR3 coding sequence is TGTGCCATCAGTGAGTCGCTCAGGGTGGGGATCAATCAGCCCCAGCATTTT.